A selection of T cell receptor beta chains follows, all from one sample in a study of shared clonotypes between healthy human individuals. Sequencing was performed with immunoSEQ multiplex PCR; in TCRdb, only in-frame clones are kept and a portion is missing. The sample has 300,000 or so clones; roughly 70% are singletons. Sequences were obtained from memory CD4+ T cells sorted from blood. These receptor sequences come from a man between 25 and 39 years old in good health. Both conserved end residues are part of each CDR3. The D gene is left open where the match is weak. A row's size may be missing; if present it is once, few, many or a size class.

len,v_gene,d_gene,j_gene,abundance,CDR3nt,CDR3aa
16,TRBV9,TRBD1,TRBJ2-7,.,TGTGCCAGCAGCGTAGTGGCCTCCGGGACAGGGTCCGAGCAGTACTTC,CASSVVASGTGSEQYF
16,TRBV11-2,.,TRBJ2-2,few,TGTGCCAGCAGCGCGACCGGGGCAGGGAGGATCGGGGAGCTGTTTTTT,CASSATGAGRIGELFF
15,TRBV6-5,.,TRBJ1-2,.,TGTGCCAGCAGCAGCCGGCAGAGAGGGGATTATGGCTACACCTTC,CASSSRQRGDYGYTF
15,TRBV7-8,.,TRBJ2-7,few,TGTGCCAGCAGCTTAGAGGGGGTTCGGGGCTACGAGCAGTACTTC,CASSLEGVRGYEQYF
15,TRBV7-2,.,TRBJ2-4,.,TGTGCCAGCAGCTTAGCAGGGGGGACCAAAAACATTCAGTACTTC,CASSLAGGTKNIQYF
14,TRBV7-9,TRBD1,TRBJ2-1,once,TGTGCCAGCAGCTTAGCGACAGGGTTTGATGAGCAGTTCTTC,CASSLATGFDEQFF
12,TRBV28,.,TRBJ2-7,.,TGTGCCAGCAGTTCAGCGGTTATCGAGCAGTACTTC,CASSSAVIEQYF
17,TRBV29-1,TRBD1,TRBJ2-7,.,TGCAGCGTTGAAGATCCTAGATCGGTGAGGGGGCGGTACGAGCAGTACTTC,CSVEDPRSVRGRYEQYF
15,TRBV5-1,TRBD2,TRBJ2-7,few,TGCGCCAGCAGTGAAGCGGGAGGCCGATCCTACGAGCAGTACTTC,CASSEAGGRSYEQYF
14,TRBV4-3,.,TRBJ2-7,.,TGCGCCAGCAGCCAAGGCGCTAACACCTACGAGCAGTACTTC,CASSQGANTYEQYF
13,TRBV5-1,.,TRBJ2-7,.,TGCGCCAGCAGCTTGGCATCAGACTACGAGCAGTACTTC,CASSLASDYEQYF
15,TRBV5-1,TRBD2,TRBJ2-1,.,TGCGCCAGCAACCCCTCTAGCGGGGATTACAATGAGCAGTTCTTC,CASNPSSGDYNEQFF
15,TRBV2,.,TRBJ2-7,.,TGTGCCAGTAATGATCCAGGGAGGCCCAGTGGCGAGCAGTACTTC,CASNDPGRPSGEQYF
14,TRBV18,.,TRBJ1-5,.,TGTGCCAGCTCAACTGACGGTGGGCATCAGCCCCAGCATTTT,CASSTDGGHQPQHF
12,TRBV30,.,TRBJ2-1,.,TGTGCCTGGAGTGGACAGTACAATGAGCAGTTCTTC,CAWSGQYNEQFF
16,TRBV4-2,TRBD2,TRBJ2-1,many,TGTGCCAGCAGCCAAGATGGGTTAGCGGGAGTCAGAGAGCAGTTCTTC,CASSQDGLAGVREQFF
14,TRBV5-5,.,TRBJ2-4,.,TGTGCCAGCAGGGAGGCTTTAGCCAAAAACATTCAGTACTTC,CASREALAKNIQYF
14,TRBV29-1,.,TRBJ2-3,.,TGCAGCGTTGAGGCGGGTGCTGGCACAGATACGCAGTATTTT,CSVEAGAGTDTQYF
15,TRBV4-1,TRBD2,TRBJ2-1,.,TGCGCCAGCAGCCAGGGACTAGCGGAAAACAATGAGCAGTTCTTC,CASSQGLAENNEQFF
14,TRBV2,TRBD1,TRBJ1-5,.,TGTGCCAGCAGGAGGGACAGCGGCAATCAGCCCCAGCATTTT,CASRRDSGNQPQHF
14,TRBV11-2,.,TRBJ1-6,.,TGTGCCAGCAGCTTAGCAGGGACTAATTCACCCCTCCACTTT,CASSLAGTNSPLHF
18,TRBV5-1,.,TRBJ2-1,.,TGCGCCAGCAGCCGGGCTGGGGATTCCCGGCTAACCTACAATGAGCAGTTCTTC,CASSRAGDSRLTYNEQFF
15,TRBV6-1,TRBD1,TRBJ2-5,.,TGTGCCAGCAGTGATCCGGGACAGGGGAAGGAGACCCAGTACTTC,CASSDPGQGKETQYF
15,TRBV5-1,.,TRBJ1-1,many,TGCGCCAGCAGCTCCACGGACAGTCGAGGCACTGAAGCTTTCTTT,CASSSTDSRGTEAFF
13,TRBV14,.,TRBJ2-3,.,TGTGCCAGCAGCGCCCTTGATGCCCTGACGCAGTATTTT,CASSALDALTQYF
13,TRBV29-1,.,TRBJ2-5,once,TGCAGCGTTGAAAAGGTCCAGGGAGAAACCCAGTACTTC,CSVEKVQGETQYF
15,TRBV25-1,TRBD1,TRBJ2-5,few,TGTGCCAGCAGTGATGTGAGGGGGCTCGGAGAGACCCAGTACTTC,CASSDVRGLGETQYF
11,TRBV5-6,.,TRBJ1-1,.,TGTGCCAGCAGCTTGGGGACTGAAGCTTTCTTT,CASSLGTEAFF
13,TRBV28,TRBD1,TRBJ2-2,many,TGTGCCGCCGTCCGACAGGGCGCCGGGGAGCTGTTTTTT,CAAVRQGAGELFF
12,TRBV5-1,TRBD1,TRBJ1-1,.,TGCGCCAGCAGCTTGGCTACAGGGGGAGCTTTCTTT,CASSLATGGAFF
15,TRBV5-1,TRBD2,TRBJ2-7,.,TGCGCCAGCAGCTTAGCGGGAGTGACTTCCCACGAGCAGTACTTC,CASSLAGVTSHEQYF
16,TRBV29-1,.,TRBJ2-5,.,TGCAGCGTTGACGGGAGAAGTTTTGCTTTAGGAGAGACCCAGTACTTC,CSVDGRSFALGETQYF
16,TRBV6-6,.,TRBJ2-7,.,TGTGCCAGCAGCCCCTCCGACCTGACAGTAAGCTACGAGCAGTACTTC,CASSPSDLTVSYEQYF
18,TRBV5-4,TRBD2,TRBJ2-7,few,TGTGCCAGCAGCCTGGGGACTAGCGGGAGGGCAAAATCCTACGAGCAGTACTTC,CASSLGTSGRAKSYEQYF
16,TRBV18,.,TRBJ1-3,.,TGTGCCAGCTCACCTCGACAGCAGATCTCTGGAAACACCATATATTTT,CASSPRQQISGNTIYF
16,TRBV12-5,TRBD1,TRBJ2-3,few,TGTGCTAGTCCTCGGCCGGGACAGGGACCCACAGATACGCAGTATTTT,CASPRPGQGPTDTQYF
14,TRBV5-1,.,TRBJ1-1,.,TGCGCCAGCAGCCAGGACTCGATCAACACTGAAGCTTTCTTT,CASSQDSINTEAFF
16,TRBV6-5,.,TRBJ2-7,few,TGTGCCAGCAGTTCCCTTCGGTTGGGCAGGGCCTACGAGCAGTACTTC,CASSSLRLGRAYEQYF
17,TRBV5-5,TRBD2,TRBJ2-5,.,TGTGCCAGCAGCTTGGCCCCGGGACTAGCGGGAAAAGAGACCCAGTACTTC,CASSLAPGLAGKETQYF
17,TRBV7-8,.,TRBJ2-3,many,TGTGCCAGCAGCTTACGGTCTGAACAATCCTACACAGATACGCAGTATTTT,CASSLRSEQSYTDTQYF
19,TRBV19,.,TRBJ2-6,.,TGTGCCAGTAGTATAGCCCCGGGGGCATGGGGCTCTGGGTCCAACGTCCTGACTTTC,CASSIAPGAWGSGSNVLTF
14,TRBV6-4,TRBD2,TRBJ2-7,.,TGTGCCAGCAGTGTGGACGCGGGAGTTGACGAGCAGTACTTC,CASSVDAGVDEQYF
14,TRBV7-9,.,TRBJ2-5,.,TGTGCCAGCAGCTTATATGGAATCCAAGAGACCCAGTACTTC,CASSLYGIQETQYF
16,TRBV2,TRBD2,TRBJ2-3,.,TGTGCCAGCAGAAGACTAGCGGGAGGGCCAACAGATACGCAGTATTTT,CASRRLAGGPTDTQYF
14,TRBV5-4,.,TRBJ2-7,.,TGTGCCAGCAGCTCAGGGGCCGACCTCTACGAGCAGTACTTC,CASSSGADLYEQYF
13,TRBV10-3,.,TRBJ2-4,.,TGTGCCATCGGGAAGGACAGAGAAAACATTCAGTACTTC,CAIGKDRENIQYF
15,TRBV7-9,.,TRBJ1-5,.,TGTGCCAGCAGCCCTATCGGAGGGGCCAATCAGCCCCAGCATTTT,CASSPIGGANQPQHF
15,TRBV10-3,TRBD1,TRBJ1-1,.,TGTGCCATCAGTGACGGGACAGGGGGTGGCACTGAAGCTTTCTTT,CAISDGTGGGTEAFF
14,TRBV18,TRBD2,TRBJ2-1,few,TGTGCCAGCTCACCACCGGGGGGGAGCCGGAAGCAGTTCTTC,CASSPPGGSRKQFF
13,TRBV7-7,.,TRBJ1-4,.,TGTGCCAGCAGTTTAGACCGAGATGAAAAACTGTTTTTT,CASSLDRDEKLFF
19,TRBV6-4,TRBD1,TRBJ2-7,.,TGTGCCAGCAGTGACTACGACAGGGAGCAGAAGTCTTTTCCTTACGAGCAGTACTTC,CASSDYDREQKSFPYEQYF
15,TRBV27,.,TRBJ2-1,many,TGTGCCAGCAGTTTACTGGGACTGCTGGGGAATGAGCAGTTCTTC,CASSLLGLLGNEQFF